This T cell receptor (beta chain) was sequenced in a study of T cell therapy after organ transplantation (dated by TCRdb to the late 2010s). About the study as a whole: Therapy products were autologous CMV-specific T cells expanded in vitro for 2 to 3 weeks with a peptide pool of 30 HLA class I and II CMV epitopes. Each patient got up to 6 T cell doses, given every 2 weeks, and was then monitored for over 25 weeks after finishing therapy. Of the approximately ten patients, eight were classified as clinical responders and two were classified as nonresponders. A median of 1.92 x 10^8 CMV-specific T cells was administered to patients across 2 to 6 intravenous infusions. The study was a follow-up TRBV repertoire analysis of an open-label phase I trial of autologous CMV-specific adoptive T cell therapy in solid-organ transplant recipients. Pretherapy peripheral blood samples were collected before commencement of T cell therapy. Long-term post-therapy samples were obtainable from only about 80% of the 10 patients.

The V end gives up 3 bases and the J end 2 bases, leaving 4 bases in the junction not matched to a gene. The CDR3 holds 16 amino acids from the cysteine to the phenylalanine. Just CDR3 DNA is preserved here, 48 bases in frame from base 1. Sequences SGHRS (CDR1) and YFSETQ (CDR2) are obtained from the germline V gene. Turning to this clone: No cognate antigen has been identified for it. Qualities for individual bases were not recorded, and no much larger clone is one base off.

The time point label of this sample denotes: before start of T cell therapy. The patients had received solid-organ transplants and had cytomegalovirus that was drug-resistant/recurrent. Approximately 10 people from the trial were chosen for repertoire analysis because post-therapy peripheral blood mononuclear cells were available from them. A BD FACSAria III was used to sort viable CD3+CD8+CD4- lymphocytes from PBMCs. The Qiagen DNeasy Kit was used to extract genomic DNA from the sorted cells. Here is what the overall study found, with its caveats: Marked pretherapy clonal expansions with minimal repertoire change after therapy were observed in nonresponders. The small number of expansions detected in nonresponders may reflect reduced sample coverage resulting from poor CD8+ T cell yield. Fold change in CD8 clonality after therapy was inversely correlated with pretherapy clonality, suggesting that less biased repertoires were more receptive to remodeling. Post-therapy reconstitution appeared to include both transferred clonotypes and endogenous clonotypes not detected in the therapy products. Assessment of confounders such as concurrent antirejection and antiviral medications was prevented by the small cohort.

The immunoSEQ two-step, bias-controlled multiplex PCR assay was used to amplify TRB CDR3 regions from genomic DNA. Sequencing of CDR3 libraries was carried out on an Illumina NextSeq 500. As for how the authors treated the data: The immunoSEQ Analyzer platform was used for initial alignment and bioinformatics, including bias normalization against synthetic CDR3 analogs. V, D and J genes were annotated according to IMGT database definitions. For further TRBV analyses, VDJtools version 1.1.10 and the R package tcR version 2.2.1.11 were used with default settings. GLIPH analysis was performed with version 1.0 using default settings. To test for significant clonotype frequency changes in CDR3 sequences with at least 5 reads, a 2-sided binomial test with Benjamini-Hochberg correction (alpha = 0.01) was used. TCRdb's version of the immuneACCESS table is confined to in-frame rearrangements and falls short of the full clone set. An unresolved V gene accounts for under half of the shortfall where checked; the remainder is of unknown origin. V, J and clone size are those of that table, while D and trimming were read from the DNA. This sample gives tens of thousands of clones in total; less than 95% of them show up just once. The top ten hold over 3% of the sample.

The sequence joins TRBV5-1 to TRBJ2-3; TRBD2 aligns with 12 central bases. This sample comprised CD8+ T cells from blood, obtained before autologous CMV-specific T cell therapy. This clonotype originated in a human patient who had received a solid organ transplant and had CMV disease. CDR3 protein: CASSSRLAGATDTQYF. The DNA sequence reads TGCGCCAGCAGCTCCCGACTAGCGGGGGCCACAGATACGCAGTATTTT. Beyond the CDR3, the reference TRBV5-1 and TRBJ2-3 genes provide the residues; the full variable domain reads: KAGVTQTPRYLIKTRGQQVTLSCSPISGHRSVSWYQQTPGQGLQFLFEYFSETQRNKGNFPGRFSGRQFSNSRSEMNVSTLELGDSALYLCASSSRLAGATDTQYFGPGTRLTVL.